This T cell receptor beta chain originates from a study of Graves' ophthalmopathy and Graves' hyperthyroidism. Trimming took 3 bases from V and 3 from J, leaving 8 bases between them. This CDR3 spans 13 amino acids. Per germline, CDR1 LNHNV and CDR2 YYDKDF (reference sequence). Using RNA transcripts, the TCR beta CDR3 regions were amplified. Scientists carried out first-round RT-PCR using HTBI primers and then a second-round multiplex PCR. TCRdb passed the multiplex PCR reads through MiXCR, listing each CDR3 protein once. Of around 1.1 million distinct CDR3 sequences listed, roughly 35% are singletons. Exclusion criteria comprised other autoimmune diseases, uncontrolled infections, pregnancy or lactation in patients.

The chain couples TRBV15 to TRBJ1-2; no clear D gene. Sequenced input: peripheral blood or thyroid tissue (not recorded which). The TCR originated in an adult man with Graves' hyperthyroidism. The CDR3 DNA is TGTGCCACCAGCAGCCTCGAGGACTATGGCTACACCTTC. Its translation: CATSSLEDYGYTF.